These T cell receptor beta chains were read from a single sample in a study of chemoradiotherapy in HPV16-positive cancers. This table comes from immunoSEQ multiplex PCR, and its TCRdb copy is limited to in-frame clones, with some not included. Of thousands of clones listed, 74% are singletons. Sequences were derived from tumor tissue, sampled from a patient who underwent chemoradiotherapy. Every receptor here comes from a human donor with HPV-associated anogenital cancer. Both conserved end residues are part of each CDR3. D genes are given only for firm matches. The size of a clone is reported for some rows only, either as once, few or many, or as a class for expanded clones.

clone size	D gene	V gene	J gene	CDR3 DNA	CDR3 protein
-	TRBD1	TRBV2	TRBJ2-7	TGTGCCAGCAAGACAGGGGCCTACGAGCAGTACTTC	CASKTGAYEQYF
-	-	TRBV4-1	TRBJ2-1	TGCGCCAGCAGCCAAGTCGGAAAAACCTCCTACAATGAGCAGTTCTTC	CASSQVGKTSYNEQFF
-	TRBD2	TRBV6-5	TRBJ2-5	TGTGCCAGCAGTTACTCCGGGAGGGCTAAGACCCAGTACTTC	CASSYSGRAKTQYF
-	TRBD2	TRBV11-2	TRBJ2-1	TGTGCCAGCAGCTTAGAGGGGACTAGCGGGAGGGGATATTACAATGAGCAGTTCTTC	CASSLEGTSGRGYYNEQFF
-	-	TRBV20-1	TRBJ1-1	TGCAGTGCTAGACGGGTTGAAGCTTTCTTT	CSARRVEAFF
-	-	TRBV20-1	TRBJ1-1	TGCAGTGCTACCGAAAACACTGAAGCTTTCTTT	CSATENTEAFF
-	TRBD2	TRBV6-6	TRBJ2-7	TGTGCCAGCAGTTACTCGATCCGGGGGAGGGGAGCCGAGCAGTACTTC	CASSYSIRGRGAEQYF
-	-	TRBV6-4	TRBJ2-5	TGTGCCAGCAGTGACTCGCCAGGTTCCCAAGAGACCCAGTACTTC	CASSDSPGSQETQYF
-	-	TRBV5-1	TRBJ2-5	TGCGCCAGCAGGGGAGGGGGAATGGGAGAGACCCAGTACTTC	CASRGGGMGETQYF
-	-	TRBV18	TRBJ1-2	TGTGCCAGCTCACCAACTGGCGGGTATGGCTACACCTTC	CASSPTGGYGYTF
few	-	TRBV6-1	TRBJ2-3	TGTGCCAGCAAGGAAGCACTAGCAGGAGATACGCAGTATTTT	CASKEALAGDTQYF
-	TRBD2	TRBV9	TRBJ2-4	TGTGCCAGCAGCGGGACTAGCGGGAAAAACATTCAGTACTTC	CASSGTSGKNIQYF